Listed below are T cell receptor beta chains from one sample, sequenced in a study of blood T cells in healthy people across ages. One entry per CDR3 protein results from TCRdb running MiXCR on the 5' RACE reads. The table has around 1.7 million distinct CDR3 sequences, approximately 28% seen once. The specimen sequenced was blood. Receptors originate from a woman aged 25 to 45 in good health. Each CDR3 is given with its conserved first and last residue.

V,length,J,CDR3
TRBV27,13,TRBJ1-2,CASSLGGRNGYTF
TRBV7-6,14,TRBJ2-5,CASGNRAAYNEQYF
TRBV29-1,14,TRBJ2-3,CSVEDKLNTDTQYF
TRBV7-2,16,TRBJ1-2,CASTLAGGRGGYGYTF
TRBV5-1,14,TRBJ2-1,CASSLAGPLDEQFF
TRBV20-1,15,TRBJ2-2,CSARPGGTDTGELFF
TRBV30,17,TRBJ2-7,CAWSPFSGRVSSYEQYF
TRBV5-1,15,TRBJ1-1,CASSKGTGTNTEAFF
TRBV20-1,12,TRBJ2-5,CSAGRSGETQYF
TRBV5-1,14,TRBJ1-6,CASSVDRVGSPLHF
TRBV7-3,17,TRBJ2-3,CASSLGQGITTTDTQYF
TRBV7-9,16,TRBJ2-4,CASSYQTGVAKNIQYF
TRBV3-1,15,TRBJ1-2,CASSLMTPPGRGYTF
TRBV2,13,TRBJ2-5,CASSADYRETQYF
TRBV20-1,12,TRBJ2-1,CHRQREWNEQFF
TRBV3-1,13,TRBJ2-1,CASLTRGGNEQFF
TRBV29-1,13,TRBJ2-7,CSVSGTGTYEQYF
TRBV6-1,15,TRBJ1-2,CASSEASTANYGYTF
TRBV12-3/TRBV12-4,15,TRBJ2-5,CASSLASGRIKTQYF
TRBV4-2,16,TRBJ2-3,CASSPGTSGGRDTQYF
TRBV20-1,18,TRBJ2-3,CSARDFSGRGLSTDTQYF
TRBV12-3/TRBV12-4,13,TRBJ2-2,CASSFSDTGEPFF
TRBV9,15,TRBJ1-6,CASSKDRGNNSPLHF
TRBV20-1,13,TRBJ1-1,CSAEPGQGTEAFF
TRBV29-1,15,TRBJ1-6,CSVKTGAPWNSPLHF
TRBV6-1,15,TRBJ2-7,CASRQGTSKAYEQYF
TRBV20-1,14,TRBJ1-1,CSARGGVGPSEAFF